These T cell receptor beta chains were read from a single sample in a study of cytomegalovirus exposure and HLA in healthy donors. Generated by immunoSEQ multiplex PCR, the TCRdb table keeps only in-frame clones and is missing some. In the table there are a few hundred thousand clones, roughly 90% of which are singletons. Sequenced sample: PBMCs. The receptors here all came from a woman aged 18-29 years in good health and CMV-seronegative. Each CDR3 is given with its conserved first and last residue. Fields, in order: V gene, CDR3 protein.

TRBV27	CASSLSKGAYYEQYF
TRBV29-1	CSGGMTSERNEQFF
TRBV11-2	CASSFGTLMGTGYEQYF
TRBV13	CASSLVQGNYNEQFF
TRBV15	CATSSHGQYEQYF
TRBV7-2	CASSLERRELFF
TRBV30	CAWGQGGNIQYF
TRBV7-8	CASSLGAGAYEQYF
TRBV6-6	CASTDQGAVDYGYTF
TRBV6-6	CATMGQINQPQHF
TRBV2	CASSAGLDSPQYF
TRBV11-3	CASSLDHPGTSGTKEQFF
TRBV9	CASSVATAGGPSDTQYF
TRBV27	CASSLRGNTEAFF
TRBV5-1	CASSLGQGRETQYF
TRBV10-3	CAIRPGRNTGELFF
TRBV27	CASSGTGNGYTF
TRBV28	CASSLRFWEGKKLFF
TRBV28	CASLGLGEYNSPLHF
TRBV28	CASSFQEVSYEQYF
TRBV28	CASSSPLSYEQYF
TRBV6-1	CASSGTSENYNEQFF
TRBV27	CASSSARGFLYGYTF
TRBV10-1	CASSGDISGTGGEQYF
TRBV2	CASREGRNQPQHF
TRBV6-1	CASSEAWRGPYEQYF
TRBV5-1	CASSLTGQGMQPQHF
TRBV6-5	CATRLGYEQYF
TRBV19	CASRLGTFGEQYF
TRBV7-9	CASSPSGTANYGYTF
TRBV4-3	CASSQDRTSGKEYF
TRBV28	CASRFRGVNYGYTF
TRBV6-6	CASSPGTSGNNEQFF
TRBV5-5	CASSPFFTFRDRGLYEQYF
TRBV9	CASSVESGYNEQFF
TRBV2	CASRRDRRPGELFF
TRBV5-8	CASSFGDSNQPQHF
TRBV19	CASRAGTGSIWDEQYF
TRBV6-5	CASSRPGGSYEQYF
TRBV5-1	CASSSLVAEETQYF
TRBV4-3	CASSQEGLQGGELFF
TRBV6-1	CASSNAGGNTEAFF
TRBV14	CASSPGQGVPQHF
TRBV4-1	CASSQDRSSGRSYEQYF
TRBV18	CASSPRVAGTRYEQYF
TRBV27	CASSLELGANVLTF
TRBV14	CASSTTGFYGYTF
TRBV5-5	CASSLNRVSADPYEQYF
TRBV27	CASSLQRGTNEKLFF
TRBV6-5	CASSATGDAWEKLFF
TRBV14	CASTSGKEPQHF
TRBV27	CASSHRTGDYGYTF
TRBV19	CASSRDRGSSYNEQFF
TRBV5-1	CASSTLAGGPLFLDTQYF